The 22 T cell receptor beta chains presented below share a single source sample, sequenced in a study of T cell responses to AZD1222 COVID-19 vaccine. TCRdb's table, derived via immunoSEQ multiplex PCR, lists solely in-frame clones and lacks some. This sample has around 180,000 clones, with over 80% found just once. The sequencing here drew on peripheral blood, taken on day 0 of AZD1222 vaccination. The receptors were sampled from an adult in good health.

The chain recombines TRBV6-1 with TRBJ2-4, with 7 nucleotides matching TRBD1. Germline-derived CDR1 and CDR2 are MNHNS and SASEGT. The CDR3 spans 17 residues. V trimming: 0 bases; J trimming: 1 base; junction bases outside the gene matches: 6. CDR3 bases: TGTGCCAGCAGTGAAGCGGATATCAGGGGGGCCAAAAACATTCAGTACTTC. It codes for CASSEADIRGAKNIQYF.

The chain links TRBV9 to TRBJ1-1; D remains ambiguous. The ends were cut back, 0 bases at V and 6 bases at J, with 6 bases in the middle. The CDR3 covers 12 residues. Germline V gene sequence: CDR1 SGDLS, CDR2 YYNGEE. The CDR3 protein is CASSVDSPEAFF. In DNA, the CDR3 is TGTGCCAGCAGCGTAGACTCCCCTGAAGCTTTCTTT.

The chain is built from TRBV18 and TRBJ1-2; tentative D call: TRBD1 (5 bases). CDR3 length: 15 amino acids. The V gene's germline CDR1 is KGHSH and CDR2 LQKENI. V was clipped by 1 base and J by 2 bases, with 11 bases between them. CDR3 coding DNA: TGTGCCAGCTCACCACAAGGGGTTGGGAACTATGGCTACACCTTC. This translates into CASSPQGVGNYGYTF.

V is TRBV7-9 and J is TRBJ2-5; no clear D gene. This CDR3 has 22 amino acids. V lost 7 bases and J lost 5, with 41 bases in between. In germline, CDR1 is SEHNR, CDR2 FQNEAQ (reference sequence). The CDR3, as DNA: TGTGCCAGCACCACCGCCCAAGCCTCAAGCTTATTATTTGGCAGAGCTCGGGAGACCCAGTACTTC. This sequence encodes CASTTAQASSLLFGRARETQYF. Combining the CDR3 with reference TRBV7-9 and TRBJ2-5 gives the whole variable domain DTGVSQNPRHKITKRGQNVTFRCDPISEHNRLYWYRQTLGQGPEFLTYFQNEAQLEKSRLLSDRFSAERPKGSFSTLEIQRTEQGDSAMYLCASTTAQASSLLFGRARETQYFGPGTRLLVL.

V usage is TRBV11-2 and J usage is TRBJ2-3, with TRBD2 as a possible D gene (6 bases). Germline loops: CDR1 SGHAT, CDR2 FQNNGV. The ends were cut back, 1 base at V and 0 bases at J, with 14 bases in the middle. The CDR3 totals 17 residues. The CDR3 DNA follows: TGTGCCAGCAGCTTAGCCCCTACGGGACTGAGCACAGATACGCAGTATTTT. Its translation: CASSLAPTGLSTDTQYF.

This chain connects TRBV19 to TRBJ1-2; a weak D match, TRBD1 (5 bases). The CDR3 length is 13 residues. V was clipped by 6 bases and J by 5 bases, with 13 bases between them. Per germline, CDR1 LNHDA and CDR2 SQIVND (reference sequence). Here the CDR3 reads CASSQGLRYGYTF. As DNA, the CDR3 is TGTGCCAGTAGCCAGGGATTACGGTATGGCTACACCTTC. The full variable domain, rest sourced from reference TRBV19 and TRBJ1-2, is DGGITQSPKYLFRKEGQNVTLSCEQNLNHDAMYWYRQDPGQGLRLIYYSQIVNDFQKGDIAEGYSVSREKKESFPLTVTSAQKNPTAFYLCASSQGLRYGYTFGSGTRLTVV.

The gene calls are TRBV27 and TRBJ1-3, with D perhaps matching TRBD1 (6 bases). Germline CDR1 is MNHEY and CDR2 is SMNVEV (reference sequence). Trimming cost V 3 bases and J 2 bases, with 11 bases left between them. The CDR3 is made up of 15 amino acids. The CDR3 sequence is CASSFTGFPGNTIYF. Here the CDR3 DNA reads TGTGCCAGCAGTTTTACAGGGTTCCCTGGAAACACCATATATTTT.

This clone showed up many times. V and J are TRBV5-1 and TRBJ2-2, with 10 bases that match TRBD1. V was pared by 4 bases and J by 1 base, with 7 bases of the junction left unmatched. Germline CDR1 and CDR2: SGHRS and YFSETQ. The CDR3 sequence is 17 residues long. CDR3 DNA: TGCGCCAGCAGCCAAAAGAGGACAGGGGGGAACACCGGGGAGCTGTTTTTT. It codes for CASSQKRTGGNTGELFF.

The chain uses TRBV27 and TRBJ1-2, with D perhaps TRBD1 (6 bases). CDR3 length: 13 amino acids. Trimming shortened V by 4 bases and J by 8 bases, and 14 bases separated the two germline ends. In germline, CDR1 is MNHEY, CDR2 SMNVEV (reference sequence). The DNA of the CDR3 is TGTGCCAGCAGTTCTGGGGGCGCGGGGGGCTACACCTTC. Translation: CASSSGGAGGYTF.

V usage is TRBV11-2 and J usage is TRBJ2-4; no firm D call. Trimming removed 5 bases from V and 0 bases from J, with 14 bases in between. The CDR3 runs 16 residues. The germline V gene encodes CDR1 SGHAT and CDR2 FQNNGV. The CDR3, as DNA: TGTGCCAGCAGCCCGTTACGACGGATAGCCAAAAACATTCAGTACTTC. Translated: CASSPLRRIAKNIQYF.

The CDR3 loop reads CASSLNLDRNEKLFF. The CDR3 nucleotides read TGTGCCAGCAGCCTTAACCTTGACAGGAATGAAAAACTGTTTTTT. The chain combines TRBV13 with TRBJ1-4, with D maybe TRBD1 (6 bases). V lost 5 bases and J 5 bases, leaving 15 bases between the germline ends. Germline V gene lookup returns CDR1 PRHDT and CDR2 FYEKMQ (reference sequence). The CDR3 runs 15 residues.

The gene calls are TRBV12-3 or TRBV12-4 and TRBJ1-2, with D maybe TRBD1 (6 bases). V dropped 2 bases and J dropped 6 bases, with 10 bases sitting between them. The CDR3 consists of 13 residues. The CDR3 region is CASSLIQGNGYTF. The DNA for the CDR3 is TGTGCCAGCAGTTTAATACAGGGAAATGGCTACACCTTC.

CDR3 region: CASSFRLNRGRETQYF. The CDR3 DNA follows: TGTGCCAGCAGCTTCCGCCTCAACAGGGGGCGAGAGACCCAGTACTTC. The chain has TRBV11-2 and TRBJ2-5; 9 nucleotides agree with TRBD1. CDR3 length: 16 amino acids. Germline V lookup: CDR1 SGHAT, CDR2 FQNNGV. The J segment lost 4 bases and the V segment lost 3 bases, leaving 9 bases of the junction unmatched.

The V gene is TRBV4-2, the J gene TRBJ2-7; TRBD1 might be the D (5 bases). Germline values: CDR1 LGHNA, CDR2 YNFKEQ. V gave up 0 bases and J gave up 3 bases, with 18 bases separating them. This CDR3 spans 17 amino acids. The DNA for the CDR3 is TGTGCCAGCAGCCAAGATAGGGGCTCGGTGGTAGGCTACGAGCAGTACTTC. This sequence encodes CASSQDRGSVVGYEQYF.

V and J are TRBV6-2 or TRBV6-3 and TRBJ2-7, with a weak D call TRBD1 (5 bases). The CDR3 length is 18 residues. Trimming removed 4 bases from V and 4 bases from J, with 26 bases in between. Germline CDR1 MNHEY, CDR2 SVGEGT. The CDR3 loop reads CASSFTRRVTGKGYEQYF. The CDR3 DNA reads TGTGCCAGCAGTTTCACCCGGCGCGTAACAGGTAAAGGGTACGAGCAGTACTTC.

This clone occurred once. CDR3 sequence: CASSYLRSSTDTQYF. CDR3 coding DNA: TGTGCCAGCAGTTATTTACGGAGCTCCACAGATACGCAGTATTTT. The chain is built from TRBV6-5 and TRBJ2-3; D unresolved. CDR1 MNHEY and CDR2 SVGAGI come from the germline V gene. Trimming took 3 bases from V and 2 from J, leaving 12 bases between them. This CDR3 has 15 amino acids.

CDR3 coding DNA: TGTGCCAGTAGTGTCAGGGACACTGGAAACACCATATATTTT. Translation: CASSVRDTGNTIYF. The chain combines TRBV19 with TRBJ1-3, with D possibly TRBD1 on 6 matching bases. V lost 5 bases to trimming and J lost 2 bases, with 10 bases between them. The CDR3 is 14 amino acids. The germline gives CDR1 LNHDA, CDR2 SQIVND (reference sequence). Full variable domain (rest looked up from reference TRBV19 and TRBJ1-3): DGGITQSPKYLFRKEGQNVTLSCEQNLNHDAMYWYRQDPGQGLRLIYYSQIVNDFQKGDIAEGYSVSREKKESFPLTVTSAQKNPTAFYLCASSVRDTGNTIYFGEGSWLTVV.

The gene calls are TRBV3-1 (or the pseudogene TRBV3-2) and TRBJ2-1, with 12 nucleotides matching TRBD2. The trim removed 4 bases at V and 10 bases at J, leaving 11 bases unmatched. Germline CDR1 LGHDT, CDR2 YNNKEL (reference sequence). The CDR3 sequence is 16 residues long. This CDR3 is CASSLRTSGAPGEQFF. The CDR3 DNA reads TGTGCCAGCAGCCTTCGGACTAGCGGGGCACCAGGGGAGCAGTTCTTC.

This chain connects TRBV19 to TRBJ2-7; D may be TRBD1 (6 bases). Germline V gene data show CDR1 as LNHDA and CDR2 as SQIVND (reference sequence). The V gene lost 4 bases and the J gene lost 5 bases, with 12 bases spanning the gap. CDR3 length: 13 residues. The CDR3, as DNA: TGTGCCAGTAGTAATAACAGGGAGAACGAGCAGTACTTC. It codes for CASSNNRENEQYF. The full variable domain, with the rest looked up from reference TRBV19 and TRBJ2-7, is DGGITQSPKYLFRKEGQNVTLSCEQNLNHDAMYWYRQDPGQGLRLIYYSQIVNDFQKGDIAEGYSVSREKKESFPLTVTSAQKNPTAFYLCASSNNRENEQYFGPGTRLTVT.

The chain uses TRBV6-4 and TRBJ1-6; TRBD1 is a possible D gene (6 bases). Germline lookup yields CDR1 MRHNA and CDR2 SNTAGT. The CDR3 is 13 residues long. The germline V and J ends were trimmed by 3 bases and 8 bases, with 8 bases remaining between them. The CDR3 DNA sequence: TGTGCCAGCAGTGAGAACAGGGATTCACCCCTCCACTTT. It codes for CASSENRDSPLHF.

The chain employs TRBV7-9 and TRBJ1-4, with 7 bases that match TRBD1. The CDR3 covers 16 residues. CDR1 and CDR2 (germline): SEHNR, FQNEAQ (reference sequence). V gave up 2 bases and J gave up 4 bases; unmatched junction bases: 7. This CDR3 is CASSLLGTAVNEKLFF. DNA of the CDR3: TGTGCCAGCAGCTTACTCGGGACAGCTGTTAATGAAAAACTGTTTTTT. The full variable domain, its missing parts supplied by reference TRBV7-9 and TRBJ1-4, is DTGVSQNPRHKITKRGQNVTFRCDPISEHNRLYWYRQTLGQGPEFLTYFQNEAQLEKSRLLSDRFSAERPKGSFSTLEIQRTEQGDSAMYLCASSLLGTAVNEKLFFGSGTQLSVL.

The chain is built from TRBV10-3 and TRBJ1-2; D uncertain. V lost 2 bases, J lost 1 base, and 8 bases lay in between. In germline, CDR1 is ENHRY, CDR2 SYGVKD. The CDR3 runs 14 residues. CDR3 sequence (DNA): TGTGCCATCAGTGAGCTGGGAAATAACTATGGCTACACCTTC. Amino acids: CAISELGNNYGYTF.